The clone carrying this T cell receptor beta chain was counted only a few times. The antigen is not known. The sequenced template was cDNA made from the entire isolated RNA. Repertoires were generated with immunoSEQ multiplex PCR, while TCRdb's copy carries only in-frame clones and drops some. The sample has 300,000 to 450,000 clones, roughly 12% seen once. On average, the one heparinised blood draw given by each donor was approximately 120 mL. Trimming removed 5 bases at V and 0 bases at J, with 12 bases between. CDR3 length equals 15 residues. The germline CDR1 and CDR2 sequences are SGHTA and FQGNSA. The sample belongs to a study of beta chain features in type 1 diabetes. The wider study: Sorted cells examined across all samples numbered roughly 100 million. General study findings and limits: Among patients with Type 1 diabetes, TCRB CDR3s were moderately but significantly shorter in every one of the four CD4+ subsets.

The clonotype originates from a woman between 18 and 29 years old with type 1 diabetes. The chain couples TRBV7-2 to TRBJ2-3; tentative D call: TRBD1 (6 bases). The sequenced material came from naive CD4+ T cells from blood. As DNA, the CDR3 is TGTGCCAGCAGCCCCGACAGGCAAAGCACAGATACGCAGTATTTT. Translation gives CASSPDRQSTDTQYF.